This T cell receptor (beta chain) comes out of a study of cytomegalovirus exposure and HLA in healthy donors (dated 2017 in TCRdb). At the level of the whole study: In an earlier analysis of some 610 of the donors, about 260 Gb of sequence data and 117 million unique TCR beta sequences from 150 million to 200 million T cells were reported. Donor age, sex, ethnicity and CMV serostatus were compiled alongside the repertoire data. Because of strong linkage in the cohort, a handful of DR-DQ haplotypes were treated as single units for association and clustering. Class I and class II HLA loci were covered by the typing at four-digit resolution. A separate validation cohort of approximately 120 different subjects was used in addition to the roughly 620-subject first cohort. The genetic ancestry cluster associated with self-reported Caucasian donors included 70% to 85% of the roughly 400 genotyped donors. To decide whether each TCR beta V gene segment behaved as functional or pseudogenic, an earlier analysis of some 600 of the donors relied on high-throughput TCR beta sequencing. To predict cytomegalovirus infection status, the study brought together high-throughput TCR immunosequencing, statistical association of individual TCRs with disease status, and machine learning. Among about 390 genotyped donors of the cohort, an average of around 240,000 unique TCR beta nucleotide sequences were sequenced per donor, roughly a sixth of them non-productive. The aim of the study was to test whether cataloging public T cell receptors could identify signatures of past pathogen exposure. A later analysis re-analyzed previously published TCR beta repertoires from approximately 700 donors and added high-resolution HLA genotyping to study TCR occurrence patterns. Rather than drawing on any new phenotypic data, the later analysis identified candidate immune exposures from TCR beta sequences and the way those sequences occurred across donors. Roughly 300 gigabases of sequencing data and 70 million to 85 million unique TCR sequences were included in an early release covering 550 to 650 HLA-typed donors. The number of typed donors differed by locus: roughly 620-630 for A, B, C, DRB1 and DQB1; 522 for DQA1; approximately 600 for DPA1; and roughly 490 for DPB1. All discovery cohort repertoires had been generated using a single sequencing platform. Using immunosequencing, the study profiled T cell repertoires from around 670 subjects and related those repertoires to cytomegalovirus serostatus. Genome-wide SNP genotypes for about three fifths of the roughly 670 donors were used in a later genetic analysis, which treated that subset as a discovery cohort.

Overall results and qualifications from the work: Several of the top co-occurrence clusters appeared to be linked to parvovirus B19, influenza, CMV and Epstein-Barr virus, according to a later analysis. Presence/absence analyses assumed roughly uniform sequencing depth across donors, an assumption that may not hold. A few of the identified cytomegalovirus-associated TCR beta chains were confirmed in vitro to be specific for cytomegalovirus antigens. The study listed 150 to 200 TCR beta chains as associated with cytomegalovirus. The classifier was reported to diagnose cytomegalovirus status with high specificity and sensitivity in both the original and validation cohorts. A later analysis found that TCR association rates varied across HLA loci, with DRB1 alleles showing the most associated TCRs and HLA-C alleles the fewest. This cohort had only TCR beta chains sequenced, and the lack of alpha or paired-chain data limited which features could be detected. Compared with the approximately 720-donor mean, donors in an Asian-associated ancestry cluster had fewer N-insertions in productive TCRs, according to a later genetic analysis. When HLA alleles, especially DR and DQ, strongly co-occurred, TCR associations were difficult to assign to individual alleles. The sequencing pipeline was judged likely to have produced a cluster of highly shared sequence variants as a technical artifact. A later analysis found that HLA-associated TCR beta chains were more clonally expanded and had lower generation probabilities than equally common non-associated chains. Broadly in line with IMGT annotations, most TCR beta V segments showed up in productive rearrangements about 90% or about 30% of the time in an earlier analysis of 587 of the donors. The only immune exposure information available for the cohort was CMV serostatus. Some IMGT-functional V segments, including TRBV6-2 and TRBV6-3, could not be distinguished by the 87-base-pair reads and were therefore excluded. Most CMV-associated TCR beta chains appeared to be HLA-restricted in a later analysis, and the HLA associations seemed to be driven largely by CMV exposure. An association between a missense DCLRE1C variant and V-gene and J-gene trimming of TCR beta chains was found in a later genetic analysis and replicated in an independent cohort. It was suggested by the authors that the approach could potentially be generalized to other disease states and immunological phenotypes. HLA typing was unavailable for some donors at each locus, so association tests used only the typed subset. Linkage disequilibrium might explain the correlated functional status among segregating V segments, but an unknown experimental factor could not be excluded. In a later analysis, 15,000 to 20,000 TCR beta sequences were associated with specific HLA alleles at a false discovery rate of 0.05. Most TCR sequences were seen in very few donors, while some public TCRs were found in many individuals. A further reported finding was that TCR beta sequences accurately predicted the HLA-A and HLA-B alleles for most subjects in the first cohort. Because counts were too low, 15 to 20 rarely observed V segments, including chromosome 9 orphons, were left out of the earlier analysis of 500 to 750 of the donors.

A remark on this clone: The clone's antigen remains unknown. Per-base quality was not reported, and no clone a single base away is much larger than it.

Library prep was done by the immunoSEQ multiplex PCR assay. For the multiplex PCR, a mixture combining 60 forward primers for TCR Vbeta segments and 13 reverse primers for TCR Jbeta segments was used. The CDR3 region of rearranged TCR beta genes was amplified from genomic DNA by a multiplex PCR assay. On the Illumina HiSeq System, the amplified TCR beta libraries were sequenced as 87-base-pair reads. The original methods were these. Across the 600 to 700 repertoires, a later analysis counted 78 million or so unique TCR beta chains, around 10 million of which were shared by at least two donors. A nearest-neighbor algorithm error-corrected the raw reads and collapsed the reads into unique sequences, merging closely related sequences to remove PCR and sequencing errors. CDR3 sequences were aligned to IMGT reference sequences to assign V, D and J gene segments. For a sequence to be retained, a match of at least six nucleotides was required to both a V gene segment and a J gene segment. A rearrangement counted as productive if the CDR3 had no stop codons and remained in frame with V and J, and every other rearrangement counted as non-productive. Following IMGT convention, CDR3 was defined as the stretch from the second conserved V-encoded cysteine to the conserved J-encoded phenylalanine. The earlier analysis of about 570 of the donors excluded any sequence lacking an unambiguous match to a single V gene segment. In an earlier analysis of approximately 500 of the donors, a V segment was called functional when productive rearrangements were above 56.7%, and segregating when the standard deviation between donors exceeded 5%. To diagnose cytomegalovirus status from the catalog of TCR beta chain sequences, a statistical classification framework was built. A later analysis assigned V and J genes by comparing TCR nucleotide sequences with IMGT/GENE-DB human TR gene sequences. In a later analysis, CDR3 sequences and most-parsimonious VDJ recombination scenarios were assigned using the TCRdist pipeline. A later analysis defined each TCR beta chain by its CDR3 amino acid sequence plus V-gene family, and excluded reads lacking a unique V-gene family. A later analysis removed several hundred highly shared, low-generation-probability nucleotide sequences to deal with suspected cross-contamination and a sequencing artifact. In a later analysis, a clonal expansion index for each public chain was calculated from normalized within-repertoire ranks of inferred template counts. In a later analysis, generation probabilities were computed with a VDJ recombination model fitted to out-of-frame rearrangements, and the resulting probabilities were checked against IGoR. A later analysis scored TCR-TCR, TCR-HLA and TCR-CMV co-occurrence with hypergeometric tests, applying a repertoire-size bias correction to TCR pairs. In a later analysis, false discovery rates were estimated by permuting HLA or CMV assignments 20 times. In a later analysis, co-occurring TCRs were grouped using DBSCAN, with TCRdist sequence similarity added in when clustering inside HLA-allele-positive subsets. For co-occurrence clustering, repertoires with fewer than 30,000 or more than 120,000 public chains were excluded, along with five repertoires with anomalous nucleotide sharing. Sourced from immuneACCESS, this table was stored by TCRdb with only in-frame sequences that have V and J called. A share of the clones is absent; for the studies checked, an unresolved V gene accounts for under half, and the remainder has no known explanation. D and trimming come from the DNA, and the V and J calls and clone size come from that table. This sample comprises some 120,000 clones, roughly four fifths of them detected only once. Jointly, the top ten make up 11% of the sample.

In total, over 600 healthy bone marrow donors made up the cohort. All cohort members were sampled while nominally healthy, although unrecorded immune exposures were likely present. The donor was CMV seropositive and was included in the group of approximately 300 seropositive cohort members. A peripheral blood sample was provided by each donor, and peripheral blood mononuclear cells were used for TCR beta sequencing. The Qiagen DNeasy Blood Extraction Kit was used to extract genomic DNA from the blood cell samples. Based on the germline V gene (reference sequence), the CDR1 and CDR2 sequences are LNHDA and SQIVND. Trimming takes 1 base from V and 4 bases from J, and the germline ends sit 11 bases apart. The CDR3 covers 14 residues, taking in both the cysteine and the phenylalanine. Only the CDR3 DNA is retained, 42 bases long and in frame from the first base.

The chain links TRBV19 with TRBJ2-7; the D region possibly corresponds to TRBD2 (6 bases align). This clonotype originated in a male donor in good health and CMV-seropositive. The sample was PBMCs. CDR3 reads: CASSIGRGIYEQYF. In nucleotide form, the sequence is TGTGCCAGTAGTATAGGGCGGGGAATTTACGAGCAGTACTTC.